A selection of T cell receptor beta chains follows, all from one sample in a study of cytomegalovirus exposure and HLA in healthy donors. Clones were read by immunoSEQ multiplex PCR, and TCRdb kept only the in-frame ones, dropping some. Here the sample spans 70,000 or so clones, about 74% being singletons. The sample consisted of PBMCs. The receptors were gathered from an older woman in good health and CMV-seropositive. CDR3s include the opening cysteine and the closing phenylalanine or tryptophan. A D gene is named only where the DNA matches it firmly. Clone size is not always given. Where it is, it says once, few, many or a class for expanded clones.

clone_size j_call d_call v_call cdr3_aa cdr3_nt
- TRBJ2-6 - TRBV30 CASHRASGANVLTF TGTGCCTCCCACAGGGCCTCTGGGGCCAACGTCCTGACTTTC
- TRBJ1-1 - TRBV7-2 CASSLTGYTEAFF TGTGCCAGCAGCTTAACAGGATACACTGAAGCTTTCTTT
- TRBJ2-3 - TRBV30 CAWSVVSAAQYF TGTGCCTGGAGTGTTGTCAGCGCTGCGCAGTATTTT
- TRBJ1-2 - TRBV30 CAWWTPLYGYTF TGTGCCTGGTGGACACCGCTCTATGGCTACACCTTC
- TRBJ2-6 - TRBV10-3 CAISESKHSSGANVLTF TGTGCCATCAGTGAGTCGAAACACAGCTCTGGGGCCAACGTCCTGACTTTC
once TRBJ2-5 TRBD2 TRBV7-6 CASSLTSAGTQYF TGTGCCAGCAGCTTGACTAGCGCCGGGACCCAGTACTTC
- TRBJ2-7 - TRBV4-1 CASSPLTRLARSEQYF TGCGCCAGCAGCCCCCTCACTCGGCTAGCGAGAAGCGAGCAGTACTTC
- TRBJ2-2 TRBD1 TRBV7-8 CASSLAGKRGQGDSGELFF TGTGCCAGCAGCTTAGCAGGCAAAAGGGGACAGGGAGATTCCGGGGAGCTGTTTTTT
- TRBJ1-2 - TRBV19 CASSGPGVGGYTF TGTGCCAGTAGTGGCCCGGGAGTTGGGGGCTACACCTTC
- TRBJ2-1 - TRBV7-2 CASSLSVVASSYNEQFF TGTGCCAGCAGCTTATCCGTAGTCGCGAGCTCCTACAATGAGCAGTTCTTC
- TRBJ1-1 - TRBV15 CATSSAQGIATEAFF TGTGCCACCAGCAGTGCTCAGGGTATCGCCACTGAAGCTTTCTTT
- TRBJ2-7 - TRBV7-9 CASTSPGGAGEQYF TGTGCCAGCACCTCCCCGGGCGGGGCGGGAGAGCAGTACTTC
few TRBJ1-3 TRBD1 TRBV6-1 CASREDRVGNTIYF TGTGCCAGCAGGGAAGACAGGGTGGGAAACACCATATATTTT
- TRBJ1-1 - TRBV30 CAWRPTATEAFF TGTGCCTGGAGACCCACTGCCACTGAAGCTTTCTTT
few TRBJ2-1 TRBD2 TRBV6-5 CASSLSGSPYNEQFF TGTGCCAGCAGCCTTAGCGGGAGCCCTTACAATGAGCAGTTCTTC
- TRBJ2-2 TRBD2 TRBV5-6 CASSFSGVYTGELFF TGTGCCAGCAGCTTTAGCGGGGTTTACACCGGGGAGCTGTTTTTT
- TRBJ2-5 - TRBV5-1 CASSLFTKETQYF TGCGCCAGCAGCTTGTTCACTAAAGAGACCCAGTACTTC
- TRBJ2-1 TRBD2 TRBV7-8 CASSLAWTAGGPDYNEQFF TGTGCCAGCAGCTTAGCGTGGACAGCGGGAGGCCCAGATTACAATGAGCAGTTCTTC
- TRBJ2-2 - TRBV19 CASSRQLGQTNTGELFF TGTGCCAGTAGTAGACAACTTGGACAGACCAACACCGGGGAGCTGTTTTTT
- TRBJ2-7 - TRBV30 CAWSAQGNGEQYF TGTGCCTGGAGTGCCCAGGGCAACGGGGAGCAGTACTTC
- TRBJ2-5 TRBD2 TRBV5-1 CASSPPSGTSGSETQYF TGCGCCAGCAGCCCCCCGTCCGGGACTAGCGGGAGTGAGACCCAGTACTTC
- TRBJ2-2 - TRBV14 CASSQVRNTGELFF TGTGCCAGCAGCCAAGTTCGTAACACCGGGGAGCTGTTTTTT
few TRBJ1-6 - TRBV5-6 CASSLWAAGGGSSPLHF TGTGCCAGCAGCTTGTGGGCCGCCGGGGGAGGAAGCTCACCCCTCCACTTT
few TRBJ1-6 TRBD1 TRBV9 CASSALGTGTNSPLHF TGTGCCAGCAGCGCCCTTGGGACAGGGACGAATTCACCCCTCCACTTT
- TRBJ2-3 TRBD1 TRBV29-1 CSVTGTGGTDTQYF TGCAGCGTTACCGGGACAGGGGGCACAGATACGCAGTATTTT
- TRBJ2-3 - TRBV11-2 CASSLESGTDTQYF TGTGCCAGCAGCTTAGAGTCTGGCACAGATACGCAGTATTTT
- TRBJ2-7 TRBD1 TRBV27 CASSFRTGGIHEQYF TGTGCCAGCAGTTTCCGGACAGGGGGAATCCACGAGCAGTACTTC
- TRBJ2-5 TRBD2 TRBV4-1 CASSYQRGGGETQYF TGCGCCAGCAGCTATCAGCGGGGGGGCGGGGAGACCCAGTACTTC
- TRBJ1-3 - TRBV5-4 CASSPGGTMSSGNTIYF TGTGCCAGCAGCCCCGGGGGGACGATGAGCTCTGGAAACACCATATATTTT
- TRBJ1-5 TRBD1 TRBV6-1 CASSGPGQGLYSNQPQHF TGTGCCAGCAGTGGCCCGGGACAGGGTCTATATAGCAATCAGCCCCAGCATTTT
- TRBJ2-3 TRBD2 TRBV27 CASKREGDTQYF TGTGCCAGCAAGAGGGAGGGCGATACGCAGTATTTT
- TRBJ1-2 TRBD1 TRBV25-1 CASIKTGDYGYTF TGTGCCAGCATTAAGACAGGGGACTATGGCTACACCTTC
once TRBJ1-2 TRBD1 TRBV6-5 CASSYSKPGTGYGYTF TGTGCCAGCAGTTACTCGAAACCAGGGACAGGCTATGGCTACACCTTC
few TRBJ1-4 TRBD1 TRBV4-1 CASSQTGSNEKLFF TGCGCCAGCAGCCAGACAGGGAGCAATGAAAAACTGTTTTTT
few TRBJ1-2 TRBD1 TRBV11-2 CASSTTGYYGYTF TGTGCCAGCAGTACGACAGGGTACTATGGCTACACCTTC
- TRBJ1-1 - TRBV6-6 CASSYSGDINTEAFF TGTGCCAGCAGTTACTCCGGGGACATTAACACTGAAGCTTTCTTT
few TRBJ1-3 - TRBV25-1 CASSDPGSRGNTIYF TGTGCCAGCAGTGACCCAGGGTCACGGGGAAACACCATATATTTT
- TRBJ1-2 TRBD1 TRBV30 CAWTPGTANGYTF TGTGCCTGGACTCCGGGGACAGCCAATGGCTACACCTTC
- TRBJ1-1 - TRBV6-6 CASSLDIGANTEAFF TGTGCCAGCAGTTTAGACATTGGGGCGAACACTGAAGCTTTCTTT
- TRBJ2-7 TRBD2 TRBV5-1 CASSAGLAAYEQYF TGCGCCAGCAGCGCGGGACTAGCGGCCTACGAGCAGTACTTC
few TRBJ2-1 TRBD2 TRBV5-4 CASSLRAGGPWEQFF TGTGCCAGCAGCTTACGAGCGGGAGGGCCATGGGAGCAGTTCTTC
- TRBJ2-1 TRBD2 TRBV4-1 CASSQVGLAGGDEQFF TGCGCCAGCAGCCAAGTAGGGCTAGCGGGGGGCGATGAGCAGTTCTTC
- TRBJ2-7 - TRBV5-4 CASSLGGFYEQYF TGTGCCAGCAGCTTGGGTGGCTTCTACGAGCAGTACTTC
once TRBJ2-6 TRBD1 TRBV5-4 CASSPDRAGANVLTF TGTGCCAGCAGCCCAGACAGGGCTGGGGCCAACGTCCTGACTTTC
- TRBJ2-5 TRBD2 TRBV7-9 CSSSPSGPQGETQYF TGTTCCAGCAGCCCTAGCGGTCCTCAAGGGGAGACCCAGTACTTC
- TRBJ1-5 - TRBV6-6 CASSNYREGQPQHF TGTGCCAGCAGTAACTACAGGGAGGGCCAGCCCCAGCATTTT
- TRBJ1-6 TRBD1 TRBV5-4 CASSGIGTADNSPLHF TGTGCCAGCAGCGGGATCGGGACAGCCGATAATTCACCCCTCCACTTT
- TRBJ2-7 - TRBV11-2 CASSSWTLTYEQYF TGTGCCAGCAGCTCGTGGACATTAACCTACGAGCAGTACTTC
- TRBJ2-5 TRBD2 TRBV7-2 CASSQSLAGSETQYF TGTGCCAGCAGCCAAAGCCTAGCGGGGTCTGAGACCCAGTACTTC
- TRBJ1-1 - TRBV14 CASGRASEAFF TGTGCCAGTGGGAGGGCCTCTGAAGCTTTCTTT
- TRBJ1-2 - TRBV6-5 CASSYSQGGSGYTF TGTGCCAGCAGTTACTCACAGGGCGGGAGCGGCTACACCTTC